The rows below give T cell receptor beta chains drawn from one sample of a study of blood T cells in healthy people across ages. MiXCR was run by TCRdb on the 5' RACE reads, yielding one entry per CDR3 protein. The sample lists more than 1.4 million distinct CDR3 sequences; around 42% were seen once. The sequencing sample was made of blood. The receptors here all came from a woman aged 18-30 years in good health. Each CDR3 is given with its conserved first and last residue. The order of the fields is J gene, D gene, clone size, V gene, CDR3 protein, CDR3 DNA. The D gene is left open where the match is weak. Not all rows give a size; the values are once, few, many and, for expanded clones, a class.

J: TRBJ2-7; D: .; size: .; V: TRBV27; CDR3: CASSRYGAYEQYF; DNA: TGTGCCAGCAGTCGATACGGGGCCTACGAGCAGTACTTC
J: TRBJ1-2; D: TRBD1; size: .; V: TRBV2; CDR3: CASRLTGGDYGYTF; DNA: TGTGCCAGCAGGCTGACAGGGGGCGACTATGGCTACACCTTC
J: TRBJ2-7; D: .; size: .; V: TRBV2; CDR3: CASSPTGFHEQYF; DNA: TGTGCCAGCAGTCCTACAGGGTTCCACGAGCAGTACTTC
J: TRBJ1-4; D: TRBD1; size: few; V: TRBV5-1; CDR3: CASSSKTGATNEKLFF; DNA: TGCGCCAGCAGCTCGAAAACAGGGGCAACTAATGAAAAACTGTTTTTT
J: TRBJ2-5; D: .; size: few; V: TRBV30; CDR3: CAWSVGGIETQYF; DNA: TGTGCCTGGAGTGTGGGTGGTATAGAGACCCAGTACTTC
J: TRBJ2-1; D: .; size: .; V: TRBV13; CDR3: CASSLGHGAYNEQFF; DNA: TGTGCCAGCAGCCTGGGACATGGGGCTTACAATGAGCAGTTCTTC
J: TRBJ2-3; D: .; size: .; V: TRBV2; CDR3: CASRTPSQGFSTDTQYF; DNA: TGTGCCAGCAGGACACCCAGCCAGGGTTTCAGCACAGATACGCAGTATTTT
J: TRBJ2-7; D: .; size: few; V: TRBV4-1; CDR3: CASSQVTHIPPEQYF; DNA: TGCGCCAGCAGCCAAGTGACACATATCCCACCCGAGCAGTACTTC
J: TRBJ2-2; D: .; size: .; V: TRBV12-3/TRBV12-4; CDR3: CASTVLNRRNTGELFF; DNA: TGTGCCAGCACCGTACTTAACAGGAGAAACACCGGGGAGCTGTTTTTT
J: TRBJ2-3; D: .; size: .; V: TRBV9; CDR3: CASSVQGQQDTQYF; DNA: TGTGCCAGCAGCGTCCAGGGGCAGCAAGATACGCAGTATTTT
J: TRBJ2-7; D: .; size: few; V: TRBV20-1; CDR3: CSARVPGYEQYF; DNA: TGCAGTGCTAGAGTACCGGGGTACGAGCAGTACTTC
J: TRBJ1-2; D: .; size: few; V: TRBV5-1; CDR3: CASSLDGFIYGYTF; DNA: TGCGCCAGCAGCTTGGACGGTTTCATCTATGGCTACACCTTC
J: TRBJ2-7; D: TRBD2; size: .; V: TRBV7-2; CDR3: CASSAGLAGGEQYF; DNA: TGTGCCAGCAGCGCTGGACTAGCGGGGGGCGAGCAGTACTTC
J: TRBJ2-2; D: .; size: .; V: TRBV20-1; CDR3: CSASLGVRLNTGELFF; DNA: TGCAGTGCTAGTTTAGGGGTTCGCCTGAACACCGGGGAGCTGTTTTTT
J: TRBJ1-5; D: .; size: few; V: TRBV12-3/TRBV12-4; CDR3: CASSLKDYSNQPQHF; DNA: TGTGCCAGCAGTTTAAAGGATTATAGCAATCAGCCCCAGCATTTT
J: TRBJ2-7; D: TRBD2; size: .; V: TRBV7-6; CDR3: CASSISSGRAVNEQYF; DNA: TGTGCCAGCAGCATATCTAGCGGGAGGGCCGTCAATGAGCAGTACTTC
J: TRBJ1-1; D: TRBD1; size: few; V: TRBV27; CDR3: CASSISLGGWGTEAFF; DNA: TGTGCCAGCAGCATTTCGTTAGGGGGCTGGGGCACTGAAGCTTTCTTT
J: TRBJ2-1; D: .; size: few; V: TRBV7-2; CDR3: CASSLARAGVGEQFF; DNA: TGTGCCAGCAGCTTGGCCCGGGCCGGTGTCGGTGAGCAGTTCTTC
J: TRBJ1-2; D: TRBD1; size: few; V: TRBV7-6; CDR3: CASSPGGAGGYTF; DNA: TGTGCCAGCAGCCCAGGGGGCGCGGGTGGCTACACCTTC
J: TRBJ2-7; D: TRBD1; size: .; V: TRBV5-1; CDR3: CASSLDRGTPYEQYF; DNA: TGCGCCAGCAGCTTGGACAGGGGGACACCCTACGAGCAGTACTTC
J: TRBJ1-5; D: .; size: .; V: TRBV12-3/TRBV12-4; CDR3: CASSPVYSNQPQHF; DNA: TGTGCCAGCAGTCCTGTGTATAGCAATCAGCCCCAGCATTTT
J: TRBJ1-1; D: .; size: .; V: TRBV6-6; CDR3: CASSYSSALNTEAFF; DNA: TGTGCCAGCAGTTACTCCTCCGCTCTCAACACTGAAGCTTTCTTT
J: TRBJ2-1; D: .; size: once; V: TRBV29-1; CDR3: CSVERTREFLVRDEQFF; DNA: TGCAGCGTTGAAAGAACCAGGGAATTTCTCGTAAGAGATGAGCAGTTCTTC
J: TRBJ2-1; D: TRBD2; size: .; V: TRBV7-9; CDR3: CASSLAWGSGVQFF; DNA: TGTGCCAGCAGCTTAGCCTGGGGCAGCGGGGTACAGTTCTTC
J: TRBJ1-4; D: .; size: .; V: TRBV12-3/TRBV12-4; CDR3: CASSLARYTTNEKLFF; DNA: TGTGCCAGCAGTTTAGCGCGGTACACAACTAATGAAAAACTGTTTTTT
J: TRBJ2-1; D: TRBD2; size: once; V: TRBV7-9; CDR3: CASSLLMTSGSYGQFF; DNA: TGTGCCAGCAGCCTACTAATGACTAGCGGGAGCTATGGGCAGTTCTTC
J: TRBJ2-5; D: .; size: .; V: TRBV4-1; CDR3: CASSEGVRDEETQYF; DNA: TGCGCCAGCAGCGAAGGCGTGCGGGACGAAGAGACCCAGTACTTC
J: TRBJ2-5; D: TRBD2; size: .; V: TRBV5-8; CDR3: CASSAPTSGQETQYF; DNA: TGTGCCAGCAGCGCCCCGACTAGCGGACAAGAGACCCAGTACTTC
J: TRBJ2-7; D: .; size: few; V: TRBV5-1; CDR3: CASSRGTSAYEQYF; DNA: TGCGCCAGCAGCCGCGGGACATCCGCCTACGAGCAGTACTTC
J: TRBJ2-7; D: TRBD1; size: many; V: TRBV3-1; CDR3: CATGTGTYEQYF; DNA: TGTGCCACCGGGACAGGGACCTACGAGCAGTACTTC
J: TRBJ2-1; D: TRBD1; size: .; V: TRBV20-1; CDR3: CSARTRDRDYNEQFF; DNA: TGCAGTGCGCGAACCCGGGACAGAGATTACAATGAGCAGTTCTTC
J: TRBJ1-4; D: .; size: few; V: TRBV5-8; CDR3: CASSLDATLATNEKLFF; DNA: TGTGCCAGCAGCTTAGACGCCACACTTGCAACTAATGAAAAACTGTTTTTT
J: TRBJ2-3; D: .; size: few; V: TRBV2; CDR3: CASKTSSTDTQYF; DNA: TGTGCCAGCAAGACTTCCAGCACAGATACGCAGTATTTT
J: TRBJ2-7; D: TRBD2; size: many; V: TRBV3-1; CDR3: CASSQSYSAGVEQYF; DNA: TGTGCCAGCAGCCAATCTTATAGTGCGGGGGTCGAGCAGTACTTC
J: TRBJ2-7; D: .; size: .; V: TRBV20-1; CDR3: CSADPLGGMGDGAYEQYF; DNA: TGCAGTGCAGACCCCCTCGGGGGTATGGGGGATGGAGCATACGAGCAGTACTTC
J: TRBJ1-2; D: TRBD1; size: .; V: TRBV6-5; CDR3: CASSYSAGGDYGYTF; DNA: TGTGCCAGCAGTTACTCGGCAGGGGGGGACTATGGCTACACCTTC
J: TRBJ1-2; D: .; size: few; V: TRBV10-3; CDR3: CAISESGVANYGYTF; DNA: TGTGCCATCAGTGAGTCGGGTGTTGCGAACTATGGCTACACCTTC
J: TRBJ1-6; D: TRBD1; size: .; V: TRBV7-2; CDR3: CASSRDRESPLHF; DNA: TGTGCCAGCAGCCGGGACAGGGAGTCACCCCTCCACTTT
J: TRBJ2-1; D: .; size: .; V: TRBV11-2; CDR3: CASSLVGYYNEQFF; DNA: TGTGCCAGCAGCTTAGTTGGATACTACAATGAGCAGTTCTTC
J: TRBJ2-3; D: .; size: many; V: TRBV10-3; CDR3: CAISEERTTDTQYF; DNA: TGTGCCATCAGTGAAGAGCGGACCACAGATACGCAGTATTTT
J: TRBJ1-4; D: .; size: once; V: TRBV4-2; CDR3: CASSQDGRGGADNEKLFF; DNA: TGTGCCAGCAGCCAAGATGGGCGTGGGGGTGCTGATAATGAAAAACTGTTTTTT
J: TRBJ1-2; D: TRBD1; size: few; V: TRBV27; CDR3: CASSSIRTGGIGTYTF; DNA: TGTGCCAGCAGTTCAATCAGGACAGGGGGTATTGGAACCTACACCTTC
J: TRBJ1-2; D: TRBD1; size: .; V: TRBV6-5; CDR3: CASSYSSGAGGNGYTF; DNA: TGTGCCAGCAGTTACTCGAGCGGGGCAGGGGGCAATGGCTACACCTTC
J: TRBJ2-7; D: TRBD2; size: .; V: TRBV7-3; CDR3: CASRISGGGLSYEQYF; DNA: TGTGCCAGCAGGATTAGCGGGGGGGGACTGTCCTACGAGCAGTACTTC
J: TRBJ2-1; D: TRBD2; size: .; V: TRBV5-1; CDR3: CASSLTSGGPYNEQFF; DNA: TGCGCCAGCAGCTTGACTAGCGGGGGGCCCTACAATGAGCAGTTCTTC
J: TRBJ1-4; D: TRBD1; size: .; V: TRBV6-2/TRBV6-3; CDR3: CASSSRQGSTNEKLFF; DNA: TGTGCCAGCAGCTCCAGACAGGGGTCAACTAATGAAAAACTGTTTTTT
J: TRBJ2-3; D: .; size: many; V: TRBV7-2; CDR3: CASSLERAGTDTQYF; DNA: TGTGCCAGCAGCTTAGAAAGGGCAGGGACAGATACGCAGTATTTT
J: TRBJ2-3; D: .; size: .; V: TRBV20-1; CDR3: CSAPGGVTDTQYF; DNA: TGCAGTGCCCCCGGCGGAGTCACAGATACGCAGTATTTT
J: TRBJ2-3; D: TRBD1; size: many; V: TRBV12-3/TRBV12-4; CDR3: CASSRGQGTDTQYF; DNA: TGTGCCAGCAGTCGGGGACAGGGGACAGATACGCAGTATTTT
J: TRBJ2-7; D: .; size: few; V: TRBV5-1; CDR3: CASSLARGGTVPYEQYF; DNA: TGCGCCAGCAGCTTGGCCCGCGGCGGGACAGTTCCCTACGAGCAGTACTTC
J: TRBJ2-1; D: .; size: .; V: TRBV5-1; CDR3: CASNPGGEFF; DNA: TGCGCCAGCAACCCCGGGGGCGAGTTCTTC
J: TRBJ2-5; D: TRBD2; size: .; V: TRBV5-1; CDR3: CASSLQASGLQETQYF; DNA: TGCGCCAGCAGCTTGCAGGCTAGCGGACTCCAAGAGACCCAGTACTTC